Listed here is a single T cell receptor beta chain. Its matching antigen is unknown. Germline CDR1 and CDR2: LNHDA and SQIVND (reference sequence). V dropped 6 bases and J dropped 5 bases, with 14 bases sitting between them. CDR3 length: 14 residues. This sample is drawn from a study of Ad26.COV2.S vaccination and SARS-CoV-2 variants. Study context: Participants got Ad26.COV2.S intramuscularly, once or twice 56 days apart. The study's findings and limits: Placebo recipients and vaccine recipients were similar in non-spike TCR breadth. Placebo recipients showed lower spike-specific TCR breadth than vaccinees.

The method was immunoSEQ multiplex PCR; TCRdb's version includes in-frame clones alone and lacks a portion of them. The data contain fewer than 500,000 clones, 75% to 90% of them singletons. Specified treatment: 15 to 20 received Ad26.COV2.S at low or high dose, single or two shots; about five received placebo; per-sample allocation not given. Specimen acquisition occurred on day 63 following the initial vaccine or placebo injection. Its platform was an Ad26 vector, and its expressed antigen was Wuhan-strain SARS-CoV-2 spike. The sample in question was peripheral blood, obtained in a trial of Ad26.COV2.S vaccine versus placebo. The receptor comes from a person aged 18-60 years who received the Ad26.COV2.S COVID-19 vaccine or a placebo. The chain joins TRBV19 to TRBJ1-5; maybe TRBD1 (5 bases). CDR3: CASRSGGVYQPQHF. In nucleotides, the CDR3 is TGTGCCAGTAGATCCGGGGGGGTATATCAGCCCCAGCATTTT.